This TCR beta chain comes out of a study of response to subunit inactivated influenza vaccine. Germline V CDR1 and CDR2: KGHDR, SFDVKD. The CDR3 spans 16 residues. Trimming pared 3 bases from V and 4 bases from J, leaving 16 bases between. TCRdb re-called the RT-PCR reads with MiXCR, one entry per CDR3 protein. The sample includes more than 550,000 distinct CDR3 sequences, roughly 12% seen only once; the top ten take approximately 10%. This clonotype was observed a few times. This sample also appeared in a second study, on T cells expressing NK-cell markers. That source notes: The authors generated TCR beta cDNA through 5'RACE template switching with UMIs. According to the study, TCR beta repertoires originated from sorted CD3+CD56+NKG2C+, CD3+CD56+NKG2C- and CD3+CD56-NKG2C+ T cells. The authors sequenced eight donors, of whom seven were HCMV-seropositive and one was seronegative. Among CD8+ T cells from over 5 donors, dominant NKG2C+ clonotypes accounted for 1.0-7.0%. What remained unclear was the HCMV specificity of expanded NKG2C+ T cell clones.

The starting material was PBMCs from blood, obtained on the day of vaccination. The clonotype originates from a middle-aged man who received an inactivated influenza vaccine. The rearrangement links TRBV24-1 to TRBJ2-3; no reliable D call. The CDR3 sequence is CATSDRRNTRADTQYF. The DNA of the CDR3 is TGTGCCACCAGTGATCGGCGGAACACGAGAGCAGATACGCAGTATTTT.